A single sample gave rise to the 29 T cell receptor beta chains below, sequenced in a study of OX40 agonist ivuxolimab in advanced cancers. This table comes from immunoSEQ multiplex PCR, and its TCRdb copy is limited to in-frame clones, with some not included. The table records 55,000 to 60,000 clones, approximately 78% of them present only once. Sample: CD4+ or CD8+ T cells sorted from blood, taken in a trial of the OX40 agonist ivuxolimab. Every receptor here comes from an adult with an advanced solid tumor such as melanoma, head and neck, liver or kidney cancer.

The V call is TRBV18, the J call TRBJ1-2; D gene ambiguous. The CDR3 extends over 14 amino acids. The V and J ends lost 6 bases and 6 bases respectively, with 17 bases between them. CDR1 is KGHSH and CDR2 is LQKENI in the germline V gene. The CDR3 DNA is TGTGCCAGCTCCTTCGGGTCCGGAAGGGATGGCTACACCTTC. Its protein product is CASSFGSGRDGYTF.

The CDR3 DNA follows: TGTGCCAGCAGTTTGTTCATTCTGCCGACAGGGGGCACTAATGAAAAACTGTTTTTT. This gives the protein CASSLFILPTGGTNEKLFF. V usage is TRBV28 and J usage is TRBJ1-4; 10 bases are a match to TRBD1. Germline V lookup: CDR1 MDHEN, CDR2 SYDVKM. CDR3 length: 19 residues. V lost 3 bases and J lost 2; bases outside the gene matches: 12. Supplemented by reference TRBV28 and TRBJ1-4, the full variable domain reads DVKVTQSSRYLVKRTGEKVFLECVQDMDHENMFWYRQDPGLGLRLIYFSYDVKMKEKGDIPEGYSVSREKKERFSLILESASTNQTSMYLCASSLFILPTGGTNEKLFFGSGTQLSVL.

In DNA form, the CDR3 reads TGCAGCGTTGGGACTAGTCCCTACGAGCAGTACTTC. It encodes CSVGTSPYEQYF. The rearrangement uses TRBV29-1 and TRBJ2-7, with 7 bases aligning to TRBD2. V lost 4 bases and J lost 2; bases outside the gene matches: 2. Per the germline V gene, CDR1 is SQVTM and CDR2 is ANQGSEA. The CDR3 is 12 amino acids.

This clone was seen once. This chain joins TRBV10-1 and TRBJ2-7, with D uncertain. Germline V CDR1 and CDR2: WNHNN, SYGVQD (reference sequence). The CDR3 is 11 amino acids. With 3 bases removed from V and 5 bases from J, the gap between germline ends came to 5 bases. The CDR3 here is CASSEDHEQYF. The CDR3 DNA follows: TGCGCCAGCAGTGAAGACCACGAGCAGTACTTC.

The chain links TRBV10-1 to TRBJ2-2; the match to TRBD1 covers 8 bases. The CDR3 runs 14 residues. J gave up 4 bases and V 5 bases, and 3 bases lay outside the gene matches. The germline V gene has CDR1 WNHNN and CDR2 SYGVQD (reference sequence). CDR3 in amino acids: CASSPRGPTGELFF. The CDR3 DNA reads TGCGCCAGCAGTCCCAGGGGGCCCACCGGGGAGCTGTTTTTT.

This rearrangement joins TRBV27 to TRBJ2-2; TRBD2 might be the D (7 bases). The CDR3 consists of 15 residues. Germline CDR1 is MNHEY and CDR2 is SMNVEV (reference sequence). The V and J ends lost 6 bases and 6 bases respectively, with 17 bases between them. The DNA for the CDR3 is TGTGCCAGCAGAAATGGGGGGGGCAGCGCCGGGGAGCTGTTTTTT. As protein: CASRNGGGSAGELFF.

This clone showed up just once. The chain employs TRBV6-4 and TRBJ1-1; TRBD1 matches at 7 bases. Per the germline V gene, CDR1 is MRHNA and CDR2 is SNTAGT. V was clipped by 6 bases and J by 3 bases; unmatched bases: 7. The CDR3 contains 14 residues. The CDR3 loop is CASSASGTDTEAFF. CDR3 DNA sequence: TGTGCCAGCAGCGCCTCCGGGACAGACACTGAAGCTTTCTTT.

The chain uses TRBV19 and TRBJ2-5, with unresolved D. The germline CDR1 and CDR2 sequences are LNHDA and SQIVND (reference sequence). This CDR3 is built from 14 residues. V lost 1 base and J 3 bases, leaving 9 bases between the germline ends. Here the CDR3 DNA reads TGTGCCAGTAGTATAGGAACTAACAAAGAGACCCAGTACTTC. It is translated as CASSIGTNKETQYF.

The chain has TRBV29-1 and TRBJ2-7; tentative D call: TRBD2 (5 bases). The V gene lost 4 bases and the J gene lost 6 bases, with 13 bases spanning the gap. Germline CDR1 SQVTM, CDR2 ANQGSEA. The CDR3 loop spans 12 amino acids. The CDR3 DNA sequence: TGCAGCGTTGGGACTGGGAGTGGCGAGCAGTACTTC. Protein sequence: CSVGTGSGEQYF.

CDR3 residues: CASSQRGQGEHSYGNTIYF. The CDR3 coding sequence is TGTGCCAGCAGCCAAAGGGGCCAGGGGGAACATTCGTATGGAAACACCATATATTTT. The chain links TRBV14 to TRBJ1-3, with TRBD1 identical over 7 bases. The ends lost 2 bases at V and 3 bases at J; junction bases unmatched: 16. Per the germline V gene, CDR1 is SGHDN and CDR2 is FVKESK. The CDR3 totals 19 residues.

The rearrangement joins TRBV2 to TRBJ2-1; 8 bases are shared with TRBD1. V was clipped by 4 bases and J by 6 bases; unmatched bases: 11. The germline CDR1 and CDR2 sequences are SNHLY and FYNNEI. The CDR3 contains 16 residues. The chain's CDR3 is CASSAQSGGFTNEQFF. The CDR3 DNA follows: TGTGCCAGCAGTGCTCAGTCAGGGGGCTTCACCAATGAGCAGTTCTTC.

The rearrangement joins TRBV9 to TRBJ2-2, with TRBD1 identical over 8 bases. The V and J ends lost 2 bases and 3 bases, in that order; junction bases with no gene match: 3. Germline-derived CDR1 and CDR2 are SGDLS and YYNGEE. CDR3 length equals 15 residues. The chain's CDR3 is CASSVAGGYTGELFF. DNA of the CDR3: TGTGCCAGCAGCGTCGCAGGGGGCTACACCGGGGAGCTGTTTTTT.

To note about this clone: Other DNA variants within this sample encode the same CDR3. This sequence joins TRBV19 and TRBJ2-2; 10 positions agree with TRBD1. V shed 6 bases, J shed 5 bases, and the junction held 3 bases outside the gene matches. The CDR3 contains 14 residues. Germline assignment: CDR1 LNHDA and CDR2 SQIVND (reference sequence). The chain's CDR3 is CASRGQGHTGELFF. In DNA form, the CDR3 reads TGTGCCAGTAGGGGACAGGGGCATACCGGGGAGCTGTTTTTT.

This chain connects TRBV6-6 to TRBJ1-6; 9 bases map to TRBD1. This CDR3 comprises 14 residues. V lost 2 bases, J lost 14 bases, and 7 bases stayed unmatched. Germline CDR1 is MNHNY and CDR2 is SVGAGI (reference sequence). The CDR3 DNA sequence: TGTGCCAGCAGTTACCCGGGACAGGGCGCAGCCCTCCACTTT. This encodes CASSYPGQGAALHF.

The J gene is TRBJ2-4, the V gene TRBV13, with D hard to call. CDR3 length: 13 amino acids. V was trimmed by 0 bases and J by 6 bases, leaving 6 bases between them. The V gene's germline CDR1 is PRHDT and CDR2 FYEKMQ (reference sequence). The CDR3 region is CASSLGGRNIQYF. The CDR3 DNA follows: TGTGCCAGCAGCTTAGGTGGACGAAACATTCAGTACTTC.

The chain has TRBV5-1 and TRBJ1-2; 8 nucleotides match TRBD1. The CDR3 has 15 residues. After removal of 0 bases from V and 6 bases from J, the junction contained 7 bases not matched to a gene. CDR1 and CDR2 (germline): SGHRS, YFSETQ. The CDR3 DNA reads TGCGCCAGCAGCTTGGATGCGACAGGGGCCGATGGCTACACCTTC. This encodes CASSLDATGADGYTF.

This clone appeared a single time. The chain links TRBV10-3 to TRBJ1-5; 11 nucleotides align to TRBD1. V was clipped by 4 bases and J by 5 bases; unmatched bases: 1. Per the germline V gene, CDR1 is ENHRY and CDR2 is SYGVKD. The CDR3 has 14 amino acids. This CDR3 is CAISGTGGDQPQHF. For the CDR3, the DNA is TGTGCCATCAGTGGGACAGGGGGCGATCAGCCCCAGCATTTT.

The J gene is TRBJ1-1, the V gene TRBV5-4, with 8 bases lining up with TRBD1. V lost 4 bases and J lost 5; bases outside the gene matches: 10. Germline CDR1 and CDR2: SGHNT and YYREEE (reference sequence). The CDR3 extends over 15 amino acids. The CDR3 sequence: CASSPFQGARTEAFF. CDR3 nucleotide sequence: TGTGCCAGCAGCCCATTCCAGGGGGCCAGAACTGAAGCTTTCTTT.

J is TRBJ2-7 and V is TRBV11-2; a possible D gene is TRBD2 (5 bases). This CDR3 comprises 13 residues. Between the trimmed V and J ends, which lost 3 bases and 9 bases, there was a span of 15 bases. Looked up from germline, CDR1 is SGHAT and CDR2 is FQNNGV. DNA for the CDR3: TGTGCCAGCAGCTTGCCGGGCGGGCAAGGGCAGTACTTC. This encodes CASSLPGGQGQYF. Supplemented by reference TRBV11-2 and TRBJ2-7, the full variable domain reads EAGVAQSPRYKIIEKRQSVAFWCNPISGHATLYWYQQILGQGPKLLIQFQNNGVVDDSQLPKDRFSAERLKGVDSTLKIQPAKLEDSAVYLCASSLPGGQGQYFGPGTRLTVT.

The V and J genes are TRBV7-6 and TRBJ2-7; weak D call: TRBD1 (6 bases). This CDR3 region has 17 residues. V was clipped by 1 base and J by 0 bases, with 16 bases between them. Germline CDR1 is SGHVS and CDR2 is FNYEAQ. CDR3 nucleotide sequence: TGTGCCAGCAGCTTAGGGACAGACCCTAAAGGCTCCTACGAGCAGTACTTC. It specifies CASSLGTDPKGSYEQYF.

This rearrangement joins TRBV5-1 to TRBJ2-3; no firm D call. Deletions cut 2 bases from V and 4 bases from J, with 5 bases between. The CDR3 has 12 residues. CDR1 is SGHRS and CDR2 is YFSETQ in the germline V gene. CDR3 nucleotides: TGCGCCAGCAGCTTTATCGCAGATACGCAGTATTTT. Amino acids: CASSFIADTQYF.

In DNA, the CDR3 is TGCGCCAGCAGCCCCGGACAGGGACGAGGCGAAAGTACTGAAGCTTTCTTT. Translated: CASSPGQGRGESTEAFF. The rearrangement links TRBV5-1 to TRBJ1-1, with 8 nucleotides matching TRBD1. Germline values: CDR1 SGHRS, CDR2 YFSETQ. CDR3 size: 17 residues. The V and J ends lost 4 bases and 5 bases, in that order; junction bases with no gene match: 16.

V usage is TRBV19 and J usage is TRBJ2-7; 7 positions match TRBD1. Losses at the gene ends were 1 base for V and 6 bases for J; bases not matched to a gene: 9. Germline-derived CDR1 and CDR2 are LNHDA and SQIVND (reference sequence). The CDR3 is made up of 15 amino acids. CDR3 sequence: CASSIARTGISEQYF. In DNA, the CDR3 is TGTGCCAGTAGTATAGCCAGGACAGGAATCAGCGAGCAGTACTTC.

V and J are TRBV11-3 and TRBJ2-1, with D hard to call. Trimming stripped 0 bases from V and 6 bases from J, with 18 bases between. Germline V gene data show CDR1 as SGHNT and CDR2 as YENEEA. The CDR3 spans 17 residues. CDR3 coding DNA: TGTGCCAGCAGCTTAGATCACAAGGAGACCGACCCCAATGAGCAGTTCTTC. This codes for CASSLDHKETDPNEQFF.

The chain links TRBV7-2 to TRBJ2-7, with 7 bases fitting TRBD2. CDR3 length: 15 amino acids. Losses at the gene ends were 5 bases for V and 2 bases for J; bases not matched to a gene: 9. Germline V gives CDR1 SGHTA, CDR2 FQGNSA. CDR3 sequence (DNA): TGTGCCAGCAGCCTCGCCGCGACTAGCCCCTACGAGCAGTACTTC. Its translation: CASSLAATSPYEQYF.

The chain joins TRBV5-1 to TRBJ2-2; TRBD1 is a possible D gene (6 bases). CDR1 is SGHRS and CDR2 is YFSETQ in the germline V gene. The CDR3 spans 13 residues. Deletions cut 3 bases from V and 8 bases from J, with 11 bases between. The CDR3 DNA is TGCGCCAGCAGCTGGAAAGGACAGGGGGAGCTGTTTTTT. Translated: CASSWKGQGELFF.

The DNA for the CDR3 is TGTGCCAGCAGCTTAGCGGGCATTAACAATGAGCAGTTCTTC. Its translation: CASSLAGINNEQFF. V gene TRBV7-3 combines with J gene TRBJ2-1, with a weak D call TRBD2 (5 bases). Looked up from germline, CDR1 is SGHTA and CDR2 is FQGTGA. The CDR3 consists of 14 residues. The V gene lost 2 bases and the J gene lost 5 bases, with 10 bases spanning the gap.

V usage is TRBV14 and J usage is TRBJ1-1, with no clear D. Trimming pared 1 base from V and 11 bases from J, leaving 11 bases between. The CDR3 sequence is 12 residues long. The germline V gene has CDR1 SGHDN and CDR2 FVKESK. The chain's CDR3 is CASSQVTGRAFF. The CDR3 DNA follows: TGTGCCAGCAGCCAAGTAACCGGTCGCGCTTTCTTT.

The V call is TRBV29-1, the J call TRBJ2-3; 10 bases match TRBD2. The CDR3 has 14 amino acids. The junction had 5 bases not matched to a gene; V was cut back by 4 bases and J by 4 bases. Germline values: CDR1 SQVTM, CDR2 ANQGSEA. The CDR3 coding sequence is TGCAGCGTTGCCGCTAGCGGGGGATCAGATACGCAGTATTTT. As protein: CSVAASGGSDTQYF.